The rows below give T cell receptor beta chains drawn from one sample of a study of T cell responses to AZD1222 COVID-19 vaccine. The method was immunoSEQ multiplex PCR; TCRdb's version includes in-frame clones alone and lacks a portion of them. The sample contains 150,000 to 200,000 clones, about 92% of which appear only once. The sample consisted of peripheral blood, taken 28 days after the second AZD1222 dose. These TCRs come from an adult who received the AZD1222 COVID-19 vaccine. CDR3s include the opening cysteine and the closing phenylalanine or tryptophan. The order of the fields is CDR3 length, V gene, D gene, clone size, J gene, CDR3 protein, CDR3 DNA. The D gene is left open where the match is weak. Clone size, where shown, is once, few, many, or a class for clones that have expanded.

>17|TRBV4-1|TRBD1|-|TRBJ1-4
CASAGTGGSRANEKLFF
TGCGCCAGCGCAGGGACAGGGGGAAGTAGGGCTAATGAAAAACTGTTTTTT
>16|TRBV5-1|-|-|TRBJ2-3
CASTLRPAADTDTQYF
TGCGCCAGCACCCTGAGGCCAGCCGCTGACACAGATACGCAGTATTTT
>15|TRBV9|TRBD1|-|TRBJ1-2
CASSEPGQGSYGYTF
TGTGCCAGCAGCGAACCGGGACAGGGGTCTTATGGCTACACCTTC
>13|TRBV18|-|-|TRBJ2-2
CASSPPDTGELFF
TGTGCCAGCTCACCACCAGACACCGGGGAGCTGTTTTTT
>15|TRBV14|TRBD1|once|TRBJ2-7
CASSQVQGALYEQYF
TGTGCCAGCAGCCAAGTCCAGGGGGCCTTATACGAGCAGTACTTC
>15|TRBV3-1/TRBV3-2|-|-|TRBJ2-2
CASSQGGGMTGELFF
TGTGCCAGCAGCCAAGGAGGAGGTATGACCGGGGAGCTGTTTTTT
>14|TRBV10-3|TRBD2|-|TRBJ2-5
CASSLGGVGETQYF
TGTGCCAGCTCCCTCGGGGGGGTCGGGGAGACCCAGTACTTC
>13|TRBV5-1|-|-|TRBJ1-1
CASSWRLNTEAFF
TGCGCCAGCAGCTGGCGACTGAACACTGAAGCTTTCTTT
>14|TRBV18|-|-|TRBJ2-3
CASSPLEPTDTQYF
TGTGCCAGCTCACCTCTGGAGCCCACAGATACGCAGTATTTT
>18|TRBV18|TRBD1|-|TRBJ1-6
CASSPSRQGSSYNSPLHF
TGTGCCAGCTCACCATCCCGACAGGGGTCTTCCTATAATTCACCCCTCCACTTT
>13|TRBV18|-|-|TRBJ2-7
CASSPQDSYEQYF
TGTGCCAGCTCTCCACAGGATTCCTACGAGCAGTACTTC
>15|TRBV6-5|-|-|TRBJ2-4
CASSYNRVTKNIQYF
TGTGCCAGCAGTTATAACAGGGTTACTAAAAACATTCAGTACTTC
>15|TRBV28|-|-|TRBJ1-6
CASSLIVSYNSPLHF
TGTGCCAGCAGTTTAATTGTCTCCTATAATTCACCCCTCCACTTT
>14|TRBV18|TRBD1|-|TRBJ1-6
CASSPGTGNSPLHF
TGTGCCAGCTCACCCGGGACAGGAAATTCACCCCTCCACTTT
>11|TRBV24-1|-|-|TRBJ2-5
CATQQGETQYF
TGTGCCACCCAACAGGGAGAGACCCAGTACTTC
>14|TRBV10-1|-|few|TRBJ1-3
CASSDGISGNTIYF
TGCGCCAGCAGTGACGGAATCTCTGGAAACACCATATATTTT
>16|TRBV3-1/TRBV3-2|TRBD2|-|TRBJ2-7
CASSPRFSGASYEQYF
TGTGCCAGCAGCCCTCGGTTTAGCGGGGCATCCTACGAGCAGTACTTC
>18|TRBV19|TRBD1|-|TRBJ1-4
CASSAYPGQGLSNEKLFF
TGTGCCAGTAGCGCCTACCCGGGACAGGGTTTATCTAATGAAAAACTGTTTTTT
>15|TRBV19|-|-|TRBJ1-1
CASSINVNTPTEAFF
TGTGCCAGTAGTATTAATGTCAATACGCCCACTGAAGCTTTCTTT
>13|TRBV30|-|few|TRBJ1-6
CAWVVGINSPLHF
TGTGCCTGGGTCGTGGGAATTAATTCACCCCTCCACTTT
>18|TRBV3-1/TRBV3-2|TRBD2|-|TRBJ2-1
CASSQDERLAGGRDEQFF
TGTGCCAGCAGCCAAGATGAGCGCCTAGCGGGGGGGCGAGATGAGCAGTTCTTC
>15|TRBV7-6|-|-|TRBJ1-3
CASSLSRDSGNTIYF
TGTGCCAGCAGCTTATCGAGGGACTCTGGAAACACCATATATTTT
>15|TRBV4-1|-|-|TRBJ2-3
CASRERASFTDTQYF
TGCGCCAGCAGGGAACGGGCCTCCTTCACAGATACGCAGTATTTT
>18|TRBV7-6|TRBD1|-|TRBJ1-1
CASSLVGTGGYYNTEAFF
TGTGCCAGCAGCTTAGTAGGGACAGGGGGCTACTACAACACTGAAGCTTTCTTT
>11|TRBV12-3/TRBV12-4|-|-|TRBJ1-1
CASSPYIEAFF
TGTGCCAGCAGCCCCTACATTGAAGCTTTCTTT
>13|TRBV29-1|TRBD1|-|TRBJ2-7
CSVWGQTLYEQYF
TGCAGCGTTTGGGGACAGACTCTCTACGAGCAGTACTTC
>14|TRBV5-1|-|-|TRBJ1-1
CASSSGLVNTEAFF
TGCGCCAGCAGCTCAGGGTTGGTGAACACTGAAGCTTTCTTT
>16|TRBV5-8|TRBD1|once|TRBJ1-2
CASSLEDRAAVNGYTF
TGTGCCAGCAGCTTGGAGGACAGGGCAGCTGTTAATGGCTACACCTTC
>16|TRBV7-9|TRBD2|-|TRBJ2-7
CASSLGKAGGSYEQYF
TGTGCCAGCAGCTTAGGTAAAGCGGGGGGCTCCTACGAGCAGTACTTC
>14|TRBV5-1|TRBD1|-|TRBJ1-1
CASSLDRGNTEAFF
TGCGCCAGCAGCTTGGACAGGGGGAACACTGAAGCTTTCTTT
>16|TRBV18|TRBD1|few|TRBJ1-1
CASSRNRGEANTEAFF
TGTGCCAGCTCACGTAACAGGGGCGAGGCAAACACTGAAGCTTTCTTT
>15|TRBV11-2|TRBD2|-|TRBJ2-1
CASSLELAHYNEQFF
TGTGCCAGCAGCTTAGAACTAGCGCATTACAATGAGCAGTTCTTC
>14|TRBV9|-|-|TRBJ2-1
CASSTYGTWEEQFF
TGTGCCAGCAGCACGTATGGGACCTGGGAGGAGCAGTTCTTC
>14|TRBV5-1|TRBD2|-|TRBJ2-3
CASSLVLAGDTQYF
TGCGCCAGCAGCTTGGTGTTAGCGGGAGATACGCAGTATTTT
>13|TRBV5-6|-|-|TRBJ1-5
CASSLGKNQPQHF
TGTGCCAGCAGCTTGGGTAAGAATCAGCCCCAGCATTTT
>16|TRBV27|-|-|TRBJ1-2
CASSPWGGAEGYGYTF
TGTGCCAGCAGCCCATGGGGTGGGGCGGAGGGCTATGGCTACACCTTC
>16|TRBV7-9|TRBD2|-|TRBJ2-3
CASSLPRGGRTDTQYF
TGTGCCAGCAGCTTACCGCGGGGGGGGCGCACAGATACGCAGTATTTT
>14|TRBV5-8|-|-|TRBJ1-4
CASSLVGPGEKLFF
TGTGCCAGCAGCTTGGTGGGGCCTGGAGAAAAACTGTTTTTT
>13|TRBV5-8|TRBD1|-|TRBJ1-1
CASSLQRGREAFF
TGTGCCAGCAGCTTGCAAAGGGGGCGGGAAGCTTTCTTT
>14|TRBV7-8|-|-|TRBJ1-4
CASRPFRGSEKLFF
TGTGCCAGCAGACCTTTCCGGGGAAGCGAAAAACTGTTTTTT
>13|TRBV7-2|-|-|TRBJ1-2
CASSPGTLYGYTF
TGTGCCAGCAGCCCCGGGACCCTATATGGCTACACCTTC
>13|TRBV28|-|-|TRBJ2-7
CASSSGETYEQYF
TGTGCCAGCAGTTCGGGAGAAACCTACGAGCAGTACTTC
>15|TRBV27|TRBD2|-|TRBJ2-7
CASSPSYSGTSQKYF
TGTGCCAGCAGTCCCTCTTACTCCGGGACTAGCCAAAAGTACTTC
>16|TRBV5-1|TRBD1|-|TRBJ1-4
CASSPHRQGGNEKLFF
TGCGCCAGCAGTCCCCATCGACAGGGAGGTAATGAAAAACTGTTTTTT
>12|TRBV28|-|-|TRBJ2-7
CASSLTHYEQYF
TGTGCCAGCAGTTTAACACATTACGAGCAGTACTTC
>16|TRBV5-4|TRBD1|-|TRBJ2-3
CASSPWDRERLDTQYF
TGTGCCAGCAGCCCCTGGGACAGGGAAAGGTTAGATACGCAGTATTTT
>13|TRBV5-4|TRBD1|-|TRBJ1-1
CASRPTGDTEAFF
TGTGCCAGCAGGCCTACAGGGGACACTGAAGCTTTCTTT
>15|TRBV5-4|-|-|TRBJ1-6
CASSLGHRYNSPLHF
TGTGCCAGCAGCTTGGGGCACCGATATAATTCACCCCTCCACTTT
>15|TRBV6-6|-|once|TRBJ1-1
CASSLDSAPNTEAFF
TGTGCCAGCAGTCTCGACAGCGCCCCGAACACTGAAGCTTTCTTT
>12|TRBV14|-|-|TRBJ1-2
CASSRTAEGYTF
TGTGCCAGCAGCCGGACTGCCGAAGGCTACACCTTC
>17|TRBV11-2|TRBD2|-|TRBJ2-7
CASNRGGTSVFVNEQYF
TGTGCCAGCAATAGGGGGGGGACTAGCGTTTTTGTGAACGAGCAGTACTTC
>10|TRBV28|-|-|TRBJ1-2
CASSRLGYTF
TGTGCCAGCAGTAGGCTTGGCTACACCTTC
>15|TRBV10-2|TRBD1|-|TRBJ2-1
CASSEFGQGYNEQFF
TGCGCCAGCAGTGAGTTCGGACAGGGTTACAATGAGCAGTTCTTC
>13|TRBV4-1|-|-|TRBJ1-5
CASSQELPQPQHF
TGCGCCAGCAGCCAGGAACTGCCCCAGCCCCAGCATTTT